This TCR beta chain was sequenced for a study of blood T cell repertoires in COVID-19. Per the study methods: Scientists estimated how many nucleated cells there were by amplifying reference gene primers. Assay used: immunoSEQ multiplex PCR; TCRdb lists only in-frame clones, some missing. Clonal size and the V and J genes are those of that table, whereas D and trimming came from the DNA. The data show 100,000 to 150,000 clones, with almost 70% seen just once and approximately 2% held by the top ten. The sequence was collected from a woman in her 70s with acute or convalescent COVID-19. The material sequenced was peripheral blood.

The CDR3 DNA follows: TGCAGCGGGTCGGGACAGGGAGGGACTGAAGCTTTCTTT. Its protein is CSGSGQGGTEAFF. The J gene is TRBJ1-1, the V gene TRBV29-1, with TRBD1 identical over 9 bases. This CDR3 has 13 residues. The ends lost 7 bases at V and 5 bases at J; junction bases unmatched: 8. Germline V gene sequence: CDR1 SQVTM, CDR2 ANQGSEA.